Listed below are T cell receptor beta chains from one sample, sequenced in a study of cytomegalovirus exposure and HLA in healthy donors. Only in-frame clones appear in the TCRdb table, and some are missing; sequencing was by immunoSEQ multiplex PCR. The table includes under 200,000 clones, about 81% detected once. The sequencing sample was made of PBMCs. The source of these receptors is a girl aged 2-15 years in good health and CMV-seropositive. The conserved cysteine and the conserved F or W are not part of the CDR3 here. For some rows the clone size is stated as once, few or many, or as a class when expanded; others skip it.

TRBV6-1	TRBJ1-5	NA	ASRGQIYNQPQH
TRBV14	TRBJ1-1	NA	ASSRRTGTGATEAF
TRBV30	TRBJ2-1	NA	AWSVRPSGMALSYNEQF
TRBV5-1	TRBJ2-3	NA	ASSLVTGTGFPDTQY
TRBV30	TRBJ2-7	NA	AWSGRLEGEQY
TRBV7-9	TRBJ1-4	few	ASSRGEKLF
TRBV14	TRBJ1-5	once	ASSQEGDRGSGNQPQH
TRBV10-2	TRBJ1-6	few	ASTLSGYAPLH
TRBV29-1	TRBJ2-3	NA	SVGAATDTQY
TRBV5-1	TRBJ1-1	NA	ASSLGVTGVRTEAF
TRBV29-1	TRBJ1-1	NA	SVRTVEAF
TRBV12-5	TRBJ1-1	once	ASGHDSMNTEAF
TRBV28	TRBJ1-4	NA	ASARGWGQTTNEKLF
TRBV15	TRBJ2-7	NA	ATSRAGNEQY
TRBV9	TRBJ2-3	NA	ASSEAGSTDTQY
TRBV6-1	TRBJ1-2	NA	ASSERGTGYGYT
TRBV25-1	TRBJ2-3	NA	ASSGISGLNTTDTQY
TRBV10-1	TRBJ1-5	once	ASSESRSGSNQPQH
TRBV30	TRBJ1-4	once	AWSGRGLNEKLF
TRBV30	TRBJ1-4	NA	AWRSGQGNEKLF
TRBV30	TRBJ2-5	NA	AWSGAGGSQETQY
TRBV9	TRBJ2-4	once	ASSVGGGVKNIQY
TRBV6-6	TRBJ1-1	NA	ASTPLAVMNTEAF
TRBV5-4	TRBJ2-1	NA	ASRQRLAGAYEQF